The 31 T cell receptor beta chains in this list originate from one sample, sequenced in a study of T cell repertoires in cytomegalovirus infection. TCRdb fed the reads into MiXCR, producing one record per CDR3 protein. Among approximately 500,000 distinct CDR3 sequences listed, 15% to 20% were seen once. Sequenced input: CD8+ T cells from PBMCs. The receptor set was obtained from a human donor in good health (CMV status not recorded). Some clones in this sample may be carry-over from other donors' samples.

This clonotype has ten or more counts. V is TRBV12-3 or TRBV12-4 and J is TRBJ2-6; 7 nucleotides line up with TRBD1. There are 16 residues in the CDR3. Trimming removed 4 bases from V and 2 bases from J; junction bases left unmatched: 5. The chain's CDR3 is CASSSGQTPGANVLTF. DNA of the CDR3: TGTGCCAGCAGTTCGGGACAGACCCCTGGGGCCAACGTCCTGACTTTC.

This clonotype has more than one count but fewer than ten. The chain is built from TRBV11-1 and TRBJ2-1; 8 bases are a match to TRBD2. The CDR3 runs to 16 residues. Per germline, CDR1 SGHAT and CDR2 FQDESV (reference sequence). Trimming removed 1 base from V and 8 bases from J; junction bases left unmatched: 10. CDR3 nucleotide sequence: TGTGCCAGCAGCTTAGAGCGGGGGACCTACCCCGATGAGCAGTTCTTC. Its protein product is CASSLERGTYPDEQFF.

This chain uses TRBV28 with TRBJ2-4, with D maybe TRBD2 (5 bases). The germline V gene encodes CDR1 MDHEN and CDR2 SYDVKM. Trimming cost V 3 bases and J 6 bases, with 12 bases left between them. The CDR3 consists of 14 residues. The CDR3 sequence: CASSFSFSGNIQYF. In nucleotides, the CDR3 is TGTGCCAGCAGTTTCTCCTTCAGCGGAAACATTCAGTACTTC.

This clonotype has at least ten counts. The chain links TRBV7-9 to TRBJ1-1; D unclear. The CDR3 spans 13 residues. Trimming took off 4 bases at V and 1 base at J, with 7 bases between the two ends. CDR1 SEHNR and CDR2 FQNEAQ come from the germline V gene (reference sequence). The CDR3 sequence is CASSSPRNTEAFF. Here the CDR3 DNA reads TGTGCCAGCAGCTCTCCCCGGAACACTGAAGCTTTCTTT.

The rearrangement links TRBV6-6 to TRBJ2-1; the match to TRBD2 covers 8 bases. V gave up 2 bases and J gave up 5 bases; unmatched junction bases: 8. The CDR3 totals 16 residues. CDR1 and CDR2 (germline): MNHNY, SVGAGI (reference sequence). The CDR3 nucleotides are TGTGCCAGCAGTTACCCCGGGGGGGCATTCAACAATGAGCAGTTCTTC. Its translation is CASSYPGGAFNNEQFF.

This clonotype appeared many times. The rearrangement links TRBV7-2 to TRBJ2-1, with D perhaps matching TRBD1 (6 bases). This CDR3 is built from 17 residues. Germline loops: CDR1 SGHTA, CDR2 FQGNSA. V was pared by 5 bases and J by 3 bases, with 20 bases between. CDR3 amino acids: CASSLRAQGNYYNEQFF. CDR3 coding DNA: TGTGCCAGCAGCCTCAGGGCACAGGGAAACTACTACAATGAGCAGTTCTTC.

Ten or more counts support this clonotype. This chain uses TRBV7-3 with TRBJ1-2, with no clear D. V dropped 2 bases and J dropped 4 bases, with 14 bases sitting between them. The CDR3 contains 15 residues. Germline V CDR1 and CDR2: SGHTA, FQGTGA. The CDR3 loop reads CASSLPGMETYGYTF. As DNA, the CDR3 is TGTGCCAGCAGCTTACCGGGAATGGAAACCTATGGCTACACCTTC.

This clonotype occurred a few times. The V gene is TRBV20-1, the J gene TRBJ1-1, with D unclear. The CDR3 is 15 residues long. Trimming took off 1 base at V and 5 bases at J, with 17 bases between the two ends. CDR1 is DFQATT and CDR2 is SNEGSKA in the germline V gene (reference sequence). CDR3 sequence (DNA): TGCAGTGCTAGAGCCATGACACATCGGAGTACTGAAGCTTTCTTT. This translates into CSARAMTHRSTEAFF.

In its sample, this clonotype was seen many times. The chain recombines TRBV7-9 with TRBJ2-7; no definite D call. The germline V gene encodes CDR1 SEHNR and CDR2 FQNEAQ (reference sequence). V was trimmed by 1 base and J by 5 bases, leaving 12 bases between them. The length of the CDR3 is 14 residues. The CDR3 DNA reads TGTGCCAGCAGCTTAGTGAAGCGATGGGACGAGCAGTACTTC. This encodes CASSLVKRWDEQYF.

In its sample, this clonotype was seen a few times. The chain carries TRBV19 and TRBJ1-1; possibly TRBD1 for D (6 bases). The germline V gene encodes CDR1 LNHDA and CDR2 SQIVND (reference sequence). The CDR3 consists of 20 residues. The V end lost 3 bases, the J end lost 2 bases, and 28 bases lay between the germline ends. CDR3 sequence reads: CASSILAPQRDTRLNTEAFF. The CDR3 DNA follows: TGTGCCAGTAGTATTCTGGCCCCCCAAAGGGACACTCGCTTAAACACTGAAGCTTTCTTT.

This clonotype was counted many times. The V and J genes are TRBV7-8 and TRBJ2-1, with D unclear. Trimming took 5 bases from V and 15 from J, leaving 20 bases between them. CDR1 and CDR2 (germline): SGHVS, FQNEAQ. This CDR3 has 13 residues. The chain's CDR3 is CASSRYLGQEVFF. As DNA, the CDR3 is TGTGCCAGCAGCAGATACCTGGGCCAAGAGGTGTTCTTC. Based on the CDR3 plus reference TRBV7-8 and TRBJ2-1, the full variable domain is GAGVSQSPRYKVAKRGQDVALRCDPISGHVSLFWYQQALGQGPEFLTYFQNEAQLDKSGLPSDRFFAERPEGSVSTLKIQRTQQEDSAVYLCASSRYLGQEVFFGPGTRLTVL.

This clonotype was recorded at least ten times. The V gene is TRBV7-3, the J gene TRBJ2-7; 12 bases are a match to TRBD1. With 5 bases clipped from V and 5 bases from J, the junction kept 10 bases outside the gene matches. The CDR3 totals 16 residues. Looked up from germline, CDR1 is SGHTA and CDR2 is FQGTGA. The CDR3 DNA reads TGTGCCAGCAGCCCGGGGGGGACAGGGGGCGGCCACGAGCAGTACTTC. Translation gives CASSPGGTGGGHEQYF.

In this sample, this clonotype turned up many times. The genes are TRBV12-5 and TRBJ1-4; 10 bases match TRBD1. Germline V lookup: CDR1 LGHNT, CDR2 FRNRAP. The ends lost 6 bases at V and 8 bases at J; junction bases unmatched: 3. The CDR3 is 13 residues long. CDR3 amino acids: CASGPGQGEKLFF. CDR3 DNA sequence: TGTGCTAGTGGACCGGGACAGGGGGAAAAACTGTTTTTT.

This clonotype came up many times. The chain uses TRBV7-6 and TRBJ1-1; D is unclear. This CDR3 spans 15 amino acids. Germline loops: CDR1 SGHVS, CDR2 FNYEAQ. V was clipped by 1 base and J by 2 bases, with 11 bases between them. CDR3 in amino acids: CASSLGSRPNTEAFF. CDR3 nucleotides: TGTGCCAGCAGCTTAGGAAGCAGGCCCAACACTGAAGCTTTCTTT.

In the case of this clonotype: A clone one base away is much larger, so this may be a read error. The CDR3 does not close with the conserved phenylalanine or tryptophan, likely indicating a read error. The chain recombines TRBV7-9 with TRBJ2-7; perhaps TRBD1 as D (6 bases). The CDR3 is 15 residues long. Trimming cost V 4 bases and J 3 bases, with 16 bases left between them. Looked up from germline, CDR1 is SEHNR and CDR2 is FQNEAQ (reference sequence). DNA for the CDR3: TGTGCCAGCAGCTCTTCTTGGGACATGAACTACGAGCAGTACTCC. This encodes CASSSSWDMNYEQYS.

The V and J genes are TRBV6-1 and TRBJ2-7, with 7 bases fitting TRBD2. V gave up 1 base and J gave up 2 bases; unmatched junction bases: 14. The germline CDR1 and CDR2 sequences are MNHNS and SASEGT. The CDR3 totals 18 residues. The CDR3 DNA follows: TGTGCCAGCAGTGAAGTCTTCTACGGGGCGGGAGCAACCTACGAGCAGTACTTC. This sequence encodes CASSEVFYGAGATYEQYF.

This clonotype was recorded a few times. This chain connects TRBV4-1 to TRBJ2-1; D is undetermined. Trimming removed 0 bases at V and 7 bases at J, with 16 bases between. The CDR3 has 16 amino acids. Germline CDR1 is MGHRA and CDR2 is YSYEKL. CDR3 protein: CASSQESFTAGNEQFF. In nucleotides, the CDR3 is TGCGCCAGCAGCCAAGAGAGTTTTACGGCCGGTAATGAGCAGTTCTTC.

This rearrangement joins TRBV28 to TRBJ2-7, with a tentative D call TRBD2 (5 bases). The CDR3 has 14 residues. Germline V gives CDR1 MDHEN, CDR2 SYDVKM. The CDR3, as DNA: TGTGCTACCACTCCCACACAACTAGACTACGAGCAGTACTTC. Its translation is CATTPTQLDYEQYF.

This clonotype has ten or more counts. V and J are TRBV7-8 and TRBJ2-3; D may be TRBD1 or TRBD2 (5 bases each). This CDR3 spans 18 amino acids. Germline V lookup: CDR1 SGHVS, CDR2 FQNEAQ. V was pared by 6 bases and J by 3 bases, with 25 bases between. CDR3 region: CASSPPAYEGPITDTQYF. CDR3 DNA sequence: TGTGCCAGCAGTCCACCAGCGTACGAGGGGCCTATAACAGATACGCAGTATTTT.

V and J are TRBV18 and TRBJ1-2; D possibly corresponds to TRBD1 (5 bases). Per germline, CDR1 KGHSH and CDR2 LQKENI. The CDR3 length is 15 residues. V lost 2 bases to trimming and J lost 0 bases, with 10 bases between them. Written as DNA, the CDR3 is TGTGCCAGCTCACCAGGGGAGGGGCCTAACTATGGCTACACCTTC. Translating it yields CASSPGEGPNYGYTF.

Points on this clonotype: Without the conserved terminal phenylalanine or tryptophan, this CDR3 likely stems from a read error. CDR3 protein: CASSEFVPGGYTL. CDR3 coding DNA: TGTGCCAGCAGCGAATTCGTCCCAGGTGGCTACACCTTA. The rearrangement joins TRBV5-5 to TRBJ1-2, with no clear D. CDR1 is SGHKS and CDR2 is YYEKEE in the germline V gene (reference sequence). The CDR3 extends over 13 amino acids. V lost 4 bases and J 7 bases, leaving 14 bases between the germline ends.

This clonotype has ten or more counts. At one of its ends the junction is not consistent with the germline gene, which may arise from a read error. CDR3 loop: CASSLGTSFLKGYTF. The CDR3 DNA sequence: TGTGCCAGCAGTTTAGGGACTTCCTTTCTAAAGGGCTACACCTTC. The rearrangement uses TRBV7-9 and TRBJ1-2; D is perhaps TRBD1 (5 bases). Germline loops: CDR1 SEHNR, CDR2 FQNEAQ (reference sequence). The CDR3 has 15 amino acids.

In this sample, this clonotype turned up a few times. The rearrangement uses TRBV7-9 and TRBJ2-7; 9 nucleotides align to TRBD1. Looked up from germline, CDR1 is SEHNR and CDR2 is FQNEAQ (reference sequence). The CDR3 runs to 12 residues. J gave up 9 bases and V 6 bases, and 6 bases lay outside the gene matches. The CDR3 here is CASRDRGSVQYF. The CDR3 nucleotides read TGTGCCAGCAGAGACAGGGGGTCGGTGCAGTACTTC.

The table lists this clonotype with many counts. The DNA for the CDR3 is TGTGCCATCAGTGAGCCCAGGGACAGACCTAGCACAGATACGCAGTATTTT. Amino acids: CAISEPRDRPSTDTQYF. V and J are TRBV10-3 and TRBJ2-3; 7 nucleotides match TRBD1. This CDR3 is built from 17 residues. Per germline, CDR1 ENHRY and CDR2 SYGVKD. J lost 0 bases, V lost 2 bases, and 8 bases had no gene match.

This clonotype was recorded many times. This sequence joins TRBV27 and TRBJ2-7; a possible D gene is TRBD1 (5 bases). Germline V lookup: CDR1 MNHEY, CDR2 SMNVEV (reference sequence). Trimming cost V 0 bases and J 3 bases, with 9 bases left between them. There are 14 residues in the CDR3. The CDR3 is CASSLSRVHYEQYF. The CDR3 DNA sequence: TGTGCCAGCAGTTTATCCAGGGTGCACTACGAGCAGTACTTC.

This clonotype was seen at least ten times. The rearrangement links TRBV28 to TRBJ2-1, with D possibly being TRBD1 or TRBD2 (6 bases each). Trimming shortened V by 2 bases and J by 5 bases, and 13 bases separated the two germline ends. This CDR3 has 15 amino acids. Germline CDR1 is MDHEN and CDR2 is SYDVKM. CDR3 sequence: CASSLPGEGDNEQFF. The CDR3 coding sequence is TGTGCCAGCAGTTTACCGGGAGAGGGGGACAATGAGCAGTTCTTC.

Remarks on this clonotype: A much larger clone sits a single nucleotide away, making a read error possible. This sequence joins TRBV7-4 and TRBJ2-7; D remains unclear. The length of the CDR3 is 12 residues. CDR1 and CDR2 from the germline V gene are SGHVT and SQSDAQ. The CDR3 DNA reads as TGTGCCAACAGCTTAGAGGCAGTCGAGCAGTACTTC. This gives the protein CANSLEAVEQYF. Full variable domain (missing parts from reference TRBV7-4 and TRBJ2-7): GAGVSQSPRYKVAKRGRDVALRCDSISGHVTLYWYRQTLGQGSEVLTYSQSDAQRDKSGRPSGRFSAERPERSVSTLKIQRTEQGDSAVYLCANSLEAVEQYFGPGTRLTVT.

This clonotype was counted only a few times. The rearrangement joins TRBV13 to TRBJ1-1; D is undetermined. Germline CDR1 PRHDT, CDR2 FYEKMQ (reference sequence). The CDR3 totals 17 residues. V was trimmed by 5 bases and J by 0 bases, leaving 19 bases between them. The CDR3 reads CASSPTRVSSMNTEAFF. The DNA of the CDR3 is TGTGCCAGCAGCCCCACAAGGGTCTCATCGATGAACACTGAAGCTTTCTTT.

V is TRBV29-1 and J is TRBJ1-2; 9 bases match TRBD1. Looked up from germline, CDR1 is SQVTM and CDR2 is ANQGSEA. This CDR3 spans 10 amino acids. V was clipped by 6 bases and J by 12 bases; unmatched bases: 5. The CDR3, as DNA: TGCAGCGTGGGGGGACAGGGAGACACCTTC. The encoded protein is CSVGGQGDTF.

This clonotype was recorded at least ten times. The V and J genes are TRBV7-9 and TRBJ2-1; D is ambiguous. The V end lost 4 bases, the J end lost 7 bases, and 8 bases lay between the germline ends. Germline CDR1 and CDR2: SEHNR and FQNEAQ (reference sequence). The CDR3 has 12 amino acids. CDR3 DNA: TGTGCCAGCAGCTCCCAGACAAATGAGCAGTTCTTC. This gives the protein CASSSQTNEQFF. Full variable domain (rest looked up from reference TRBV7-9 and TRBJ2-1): DTGVSQNPRHKITKRGQNVTFRCDPISEHNRLYWYRQTLGQGPEFLTYFQNEAQLEKSRLLSDRFSAERPKGSFSTLEIQRTEQGDSAMYLCASSSQTNEQFFGPGTRLTVL.

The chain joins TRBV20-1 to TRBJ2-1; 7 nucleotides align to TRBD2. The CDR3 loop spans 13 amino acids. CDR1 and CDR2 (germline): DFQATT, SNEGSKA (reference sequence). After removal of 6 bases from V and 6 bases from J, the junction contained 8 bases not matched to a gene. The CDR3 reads CSALLGLFNEQFF. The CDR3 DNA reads TGCAGTGCGCTATTGGGACTATTCAATGAGCAGTTCTTC.